The following is a T cell receptor (beta chain) sequence with its context. As yet, its antigen is unknown. Trimming at V came to 8 bases and at J to 4 bases, leaving 12 bases not matched to a gene. Looked up from germline, CDR1 is SQVTM and CDR2 is ANQGSEA. The CDR3 extends over 14 amino acids. The entry originates in a study of cytomegalovirus exposure and HLA in healthy donors. Study observations and caveats: Because they were indistinguishable, some V segments, including TRBV6-2 and TRBV6-3, were excluded. V- and J-gene trimming in TCR beta was tied to a missense DCLRE1C variant by an analysis performed later.

PCR involved 60 Vbeta and 13 Jbeta primers. In the original processing: Roughly 11 million shared chains were among the 65 million to 85 million unique TCR beta chains that a later analysis counted. Clones were read by immunoSEQ multiplex PCR, and TCRdb kept only the in-frame ones, dropping some. The D gene and trimming were derived from the DNA, and the V and J assignments and clone size from that table. Of about 110,000 clones detected, roughly 67% appear once; the ten largest clones hold under 9.5%. J is TRBJ1-1 and V is TRBV29-1, with 8 bases identical to TRBD1. Source material: PBMCs. This TCR was recovered from a man between 35 and 55 years old in good health and CMV-seronegative. CDR3 DNA: TGCAGCTTAACGACAGGGGAGTTGGGCACTGAAGCTTTCTTT. Its translation: CSLTTGELGTEAFF. The full variable domain, in which reference TRBV29-1 and TRBJ1-1 provide the parts outside the CDR3, is SAVISQKPSRDICQRGTSLTIQCQVDSQVTMMFWYRQQPGQSLTLIATANQGSEATYESGFVIDKFPISRPNLTFSTLTVSNMSPEDSSIYLCSLTTGELGTEAFFGQGTRLTVV.